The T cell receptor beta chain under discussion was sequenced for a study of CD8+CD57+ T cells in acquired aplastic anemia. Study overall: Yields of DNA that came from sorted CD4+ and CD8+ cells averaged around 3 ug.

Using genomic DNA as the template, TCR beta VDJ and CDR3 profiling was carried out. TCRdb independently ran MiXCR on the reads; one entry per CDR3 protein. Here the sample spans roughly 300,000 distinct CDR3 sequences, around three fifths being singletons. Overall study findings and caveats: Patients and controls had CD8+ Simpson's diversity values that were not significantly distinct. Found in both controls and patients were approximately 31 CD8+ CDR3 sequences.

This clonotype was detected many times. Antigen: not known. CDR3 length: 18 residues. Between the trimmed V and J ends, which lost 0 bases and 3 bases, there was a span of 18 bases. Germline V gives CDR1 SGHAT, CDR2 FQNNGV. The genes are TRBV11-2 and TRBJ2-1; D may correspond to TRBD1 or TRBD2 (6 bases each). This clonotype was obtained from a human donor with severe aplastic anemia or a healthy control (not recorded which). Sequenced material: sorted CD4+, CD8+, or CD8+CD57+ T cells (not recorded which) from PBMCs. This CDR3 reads CASSLERGPYNFYNEQFF. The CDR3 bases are TGTGCCAGCAGCTTAGAACGGGGGCCTTATAATTTCTACAATGAGCAGTTCTTC.